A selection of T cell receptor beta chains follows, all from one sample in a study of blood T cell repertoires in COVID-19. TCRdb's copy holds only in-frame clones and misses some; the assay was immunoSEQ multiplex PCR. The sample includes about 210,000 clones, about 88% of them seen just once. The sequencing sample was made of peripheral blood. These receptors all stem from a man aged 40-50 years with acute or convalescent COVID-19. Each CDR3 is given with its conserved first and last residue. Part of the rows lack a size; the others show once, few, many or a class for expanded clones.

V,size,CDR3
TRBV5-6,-,CASSLRTSGNTGELFF
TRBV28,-,CASRGTASYEQYF
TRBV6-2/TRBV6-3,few,CASSSGGVAYEQYF
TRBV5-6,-,CASSYTSGDQETQYF
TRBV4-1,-,CASSQDWDRPFTYEQYF
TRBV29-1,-,CSVGQGPLAAFF
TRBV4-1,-,CASSHRGQGNTDTQYF
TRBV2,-,CASSEGGASGNEQFF
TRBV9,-,CASSVEGTGGNREQYF
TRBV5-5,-,CASSLGQGINTGELFF
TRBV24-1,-,CATRAGGMNTGELFF
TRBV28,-,CASIPQGVTEAFF
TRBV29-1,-,CSVRDRGHTEAFF
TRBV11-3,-,CASTQQGTGELFF
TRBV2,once,CASSGGLYEQFF
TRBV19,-,CASSIWGQGTINEQFF
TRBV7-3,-,CASSSGSDEQFF